The rows below give T cell receptor beta chains drawn from one sample of a study of control samples from healthy donors and cancer patients. Measured with immunoSEQ multiplex PCR; TCRdb has only the in-frame clones, and not every one. The data contain about 130,000 clones, roughly 90% of them singletons. Material: blood. The origin of the receptors is a man in his forties or fifties in good health. Both conserved end residues are part of each CDR3. A D gene is named only where the DNA matches it firmly. Some rows mark clone size as missing; the rest say once, few, many or name a class of expanded clone.

d_gene: TRBD2; abundance: NA; j_gene: TRBJ2-3; v_gene: TRBV5-6; CDR3aa: CASSQTSGGATDTQYF; CDR3nt: TGTGCCAGCAGCCAGACTAGCGGGGGGGCTACAGATACGCAGTATTTT
d_gene: NA; abundance: NA; j_gene: TRBJ2-7; v_gene: TRBV6-5; CDR3aa: CASTYRKLYEQYF; CDR3nt: TGTGCCAGCACTTATCGGAAACTCTACGAGCAGTACTTC
d_gene: NA; abundance: NA; j_gene: TRBJ1-3; v_gene: TRBV9; CDR3aa: CASSYEVRSGNTIYF; CDR3nt: TGTGCCAGCAGCTACGAAGTCCGATCTGGAAACACCATATATTTT
d_gene: NA; abundance: NA; j_gene: TRBJ1-2; v_gene: TRBV6-4; CDR3aa: CARNRIPFRGYTF; CDR3nt: TGTGCCAGAAACAGAATACCTTTCCGTGGCTACACCTTC
d_gene: NA; abundance: NA; j_gene: TRBJ1-4; v_gene: TRBV6-6; CDR3aa: CASSYVHEKLFF; CDR3nt: TGTGCCAGCAGTTACGTCCATGAAAAACTGTTTTTT
d_gene: NA; abundance: NA; j_gene: TRBJ2-7; v_gene: TRBV9; CDR3aa: CASSGESGPSYEQYF; CDR3nt: TGTGCCAGCAGCGGAGAGAGCGGACCTAGCTACGAGCAGTACTTC
d_gene: TRBD2; abundance: NA; j_gene: TRBJ2-3; v_gene: TRBV19; CDR3aa: CASSIGSGGPQTDTQYF; CDR3nt: TGTGCCAGTAGTATAGGCAGCGGGGGCCCCCAGACAGATACGCAGTATTTT
d_gene: NA; abundance: NA; j_gene: TRBJ2-5; v_gene: TRBV5-4; CDR3aa: CASSLSSASQETQYF; CDR3nt: TGTGCCAGCAGCTTGTCCTCAGCGAGCCAAGAGACCCAGTACTTC
d_gene: NA; abundance: NA; j_gene: TRBJ2-5; v_gene: TRBV4-2; CDR3aa: CASSPSSAQGSGTQYF; CDR3nt: TGTGCCAGCAGCCCCTCGTCAGCCCAGGGATCTGGGACCCAGTACTTC
d_gene: TRBD2; abundance: NA; j_gene: TRBJ2-4; v_gene: TRBV6-2/TRBV6-3; CDR3aa: CASSRTSRAKNIQYF; CDR3nt: TGTGCCAGCAGTCGGACTAGCAGGGCGAAAAACATTCAGTACTTC
d_gene: NA; abundance: once; j_gene: TRBJ1-2; v_gene: TRBV29-1; CDR3aa: CSVGEGVGYGYTF; CDR3nt: TGCAGCGTTGGAGAGGGAGTGGGCTATGGCTACACCTTC
d_gene: NA; abundance: NA; j_gene: TRBJ2-7; v_gene: TRBV9; CDR3aa: CASSGDSYYEQYF; CDR3nt: TGTGCCAGCAGCGGAGACAGTTACTACGAGCAGTACTTC
d_gene: NA; abundance: once; j_gene: TRBJ1-6; v_gene: TRBV21-1; CDR3aa: CASSRSSNSRPHSSYNSPLHF; CDR3nt: TGTGCCAGCAGTCGATCCTCTAACAGTAGACCCCACAGCTCCTATAATTCACCCCTCCACTTT
d_gene: NA; abundance: NA; j_gene: TRBJ2-1; v_gene: TRBV6-2/TRBV6-3; CDR3aa: CASSSRSRDPYNEQFF; CDR3nt: TGTGCCAGCAGTTCCAGGTCTAGAGACCCCTACAATGAGCAGTTCTTC
d_gene: NA; abundance: few; j_gene: TRBJ2-5; v_gene: TRBV30; CDR3aa: CAWSVGGTAQETQYF; CDR3nt: TGTGCCTGGAGTGTCGGCGGGACAGCCCAAGAGACCCAGTACTTC
d_gene: TRBD1; abundance: NA; j_gene: TRBJ2-1; v_gene: TRBV9; CDR3aa: CASSASGTGANEQFF; CDR3nt: TGTGCCAGCAGCGCCTCCGGGACAGGGGCCAATGAGCAGTTCTTC
d_gene: TRBD1; abundance: NA; j_gene: TRBJ1-2; v_gene: TRBV6-5; CDR3aa: CASTEDRDDGYTF; CDR3nt: TGTGCCAGCACCGAGGACAGGGATGATGGCTACACCTTC
d_gene: TRBD2; abundance: NA; j_gene: TRBJ2-1; v_gene: TRBV15; CDR3aa: CATSRESPTSGEQFF; CDR3nt: TGTGCCACCAGCAGAGAGTCCCCTACTAGCGGAGAGCAGTTCTTC
d_gene: NA; abundance: NA; j_gene: TRBJ2-3; v_gene: TRBV2; CDR3aa: CASSERVKSTDTQYF; CDR3nt: TGTGCCAGCAGTGAACGGGTAAAGAGCACAGATACGCAGTATTTT
d_gene: NA; abundance: NA; j_gene: TRBJ2-1; v_gene: TRBV24-1; CDR3aa: CATVSQNNEQFF; CDR3nt: TGTGCCACCGTGAGCCAAAACAATGAGCAGTTCTTC
d_gene: NA; abundance: NA; j_gene: TRBJ1-4; v_gene: TRBV14; CDR3aa: CASSQGSQWANEKLFF; CDR3nt: TGTGCCAGCAGCCAAGGGTCCCAATGGGCGAATGAAAAACTGTTTTTT
d_gene: NA; abundance: NA; j_gene: TRBJ2-1; v_gene: TRBV10-3; CDR3aa: CAISESTGREQFF; CDR3nt: TGTGCCATCAGTGAGTCTACAGGGCGGGAGCAGTTCTTC
d_gene: NA; abundance: NA; j_gene: TRBJ2-7; v_gene: TRBV19; CDR3aa: CASSMRGVNLYEQYF; CDR3nt: TGTGCCAGTAGTATGCGAGGGGTGAATCTCTACGAGCAGTACTTC
d_gene: TRBD1; abundance: NA; j_gene: TRBJ1-1; v_gene: TRBV2; CDR3aa: CASGQGRSRAFF; CDR3nt: TGTGCCTCAGGACAGGGACGCTCGAGGGCTTTCTTT
d_gene: NA; abundance: NA; j_gene: TRBJ1-5; v_gene: TRBV19; CDR3aa: CASSILLDQPQHF; CDR3nt: TGTGCCAGTAGTATACTCCTCGATCAGCCCCAGCATTTT
d_gene: TRBD1; abundance: NA; j_gene: TRBJ2-2; v_gene: TRBV15; CDR3aa: CATSRDQGQAGELFF; CDR3nt: TGTGCCACCAGCAGAGACCAGGGACAGGCCGGGGAGCTGTTTTTT
d_gene: TRBD2; abundance: once; j_gene: TRBJ2-1; v_gene: TRBV27; CDR3aa: CASSFRTRTNEQFF; CDR3nt: TGTGCCAGCAGTTTCCGGACTAGGACCAATGAGCAGTTCTTC
d_gene: TRBD1; abundance: once; j_gene: TRBJ1-1; v_gene: TRBV12-3/TRBV12-4; CDR3aa: CASSRGILTEAFF; CDR3nt: TGTGCCAGCAGCAGGGGGATTTTGACTGAAGCTTTCTTT
d_gene: NA; abundance: NA; j_gene: TRBJ1-6; v_gene: TRBV9; CDR3aa: CASSGDHGSPLHF; CDR3nt: TGTGCCAGCAGCGGGGACCACGGTTCACCCCTCCACTTT
d_gene: NA; abundance: NA; j_gene: TRBJ1-4; v_gene: TRBV30; CDR3aa: CAWSVRQNEKLFF; CDR3nt: TGTGCCTGGAGTGTGAGACAGAATGAAAAACTGTTTTTT
d_gene: NA; abundance: NA; j_gene: TRBJ1-2; v_gene: TRBV18; CDR3aa: CASSPPRTANYGYTF; CDR3nt: TGTGCCAGCTCACCCCCAAGAACGGCTAACTATGGCTACACCTTC
d_gene: NA; abundance: NA; j_gene: TRBJ2-2; v_gene: TRBV7-7; CDR3aa: CASSLEHVNTGELFF; CDR3nt: TGTGCTAGCAGCTTAGAACACGTCAACACCGGGGAGCTGTTTTTT
d_gene: NA; abundance: NA; j_gene: TRBJ2-2; v_gene: TRBV5-1; CDR3aa: CASSLIRLEGSRGNTGELFF; CDR3nt: TGCGCCAGCAGCTTGATTAGGTTGGAGGGAAGCAGGGGTAACACCGGGGAGCTGTTTTTT
d_gene: TRBD1; abundance: NA; j_gene: TRBJ2-1; v_gene: TRBV5-1; CDR3aa: CASSPQTGVDNEQFF; CDR3nt: TGCGCCAGCAGCCCCCAGACAGGGGTCGACAATGAGCAGTTCTTC
d_gene: NA; abundance: NA; j_gene: TRBJ2-5; v_gene: TRBV7-7; CDR3aa: CASSLLGRGETQYF; CDR3nt: TGTGCTAGCAGCCTCCTTGGCCGGGGAGAGACCCAGTACTTC
d_gene: NA; abundance: NA; j_gene: TRBJ2-2; v_gene: TRBV6-6; CDR3aa: CASSDPGKNTGELFF; CDR3nt: TGTGCCAGCAGTGACCCCGGGAAGAACACCGGGGAGCTGTTTTTT
d_gene: TRBD1; abundance: NA; j_gene: TRBJ2-7; v_gene: TRBV3-1/TRBV3-2; CDR3aa: CASSQEQGAYEQYF; CDR3nt: TGTGCCAGCAGCCAAGAACAGGGGGCCTACGAGCAGTACTTC
d_gene: TRBD2; abundance: NA; j_gene: TRBJ2-3; v_gene: TRBV10-3; CDR3aa: CATGLAGNTDTQYF; CDR3nt: TGTGCCACCGGACTAGCGGGGAACACAGATACGCAGTATTTT
d_gene: NA; abundance: NA; j_gene: TRBJ2-3; v_gene: TRBV29-1; CDR3aa: CSVDGADTQYF; CDR3nt: TGCAGCGTTGATGGGGCAGATACGCAGTATTTT
d_gene: NA; abundance: NA; j_gene: TRBJ1-5; v_gene: TRBV19; CDR3aa: CASKGTQGVGQPQHF; CDR3nt: TGTGCCAGTAAAGGGACACAGGGAGTAGGGCAGCCCCAGCATTTT
d_gene: NA; abundance: NA; j_gene: TRBJ1-6; v_gene: TRBV5-4; CDR3aa: CASSLGQSYNSPLHF; CDR3nt: TGTGCCAGCAGCTTGGGACAATCCTATAATTCACCCCTCCACTTT
d_gene: TRBD2; abundance: NA; j_gene: TRBJ2-3; v_gene: TRBV5-5; CDR3aa: CASSYQSRLAGDRTQYF; CDR3nt: TGTGCCAGCAGCTACCAGAGCCGACTAGCGGGGGACCGTACGCAGTATTTT
d_gene: NA; abundance: NA; j_gene: TRBJ1-5; v_gene: TRBV7-6; CDR3aa: CASSQTYSNQPQHF; CDR3nt: TGTGCCAGCAGCCAGACTTATAGCAATCAGCCCCAGCATTTT
d_gene: TRBD1; abundance: few; j_gene: TRBJ1-1; v_gene: TRBV11-3; CDR3aa: CASSLDVQGEAFF; CDR3nt: TGTGCCAGCAGCTTAGATGTGCAGGGGGAGGCTTTCTTT
d_gene: TRBD2; abundance: NA; j_gene: TRBJ2-1; v_gene: TRBV5-1; CDR3aa: CASSPISGVYNEQFF; CDR3nt: TGCGCCAGCAGTCCTATTAGCGGGGTTTACAATGAGCAGTTCTTC
d_gene: NA; abundance: NA; j_gene: TRBJ1-1; v_gene: TRBV18; CDR3aa: CASSPREGRDTEAFF; CDR3nt: TGTGCCAGCTCACCAAGGGAGGGGCGGGACACTGAAGCTTTCTTT
d_gene: NA; abundance: NA; j_gene: TRBJ1-4; v_gene: TRBV6-1; CDR3aa: CASSEEKGPNEKLFF; CDR3nt: TGTGCCAGCAGTGAAGAAAAGGGTCCTAATGAAAAACTGTTTTTT
d_gene: NA; abundance: NA; j_gene: TRBJ2-7; v_gene: TRBV5-4; CDR3aa: CASSIEGGNTYEQYF; CDR3nt: TGTGCCAGCAGCATCGAAGGGGGAAACACCTACGAGCAGTACTTC